This T cell receptor (beta chain) was sequenced in a study of OX40 agonist ivuxolimab in advanced cancers. Germline V gives CDR1 MNHNS, CDR2 SASEGT. Germline trimming cut 3 bases from V and 7 bases from J; bases unmatched to any gene: 7. The CDR3 consists of 15 residues. Method: immunoSEQ multiplex PCR; TCRdb's copy keeps in-frame clones and lacks some. The sample yields around 68,000 clones, approximately 87% seen once. The rearrangement joins TRBV6-1 to TRBJ1-5; TRBD1 agrees at 9 bases. This sequence originates from an adult with an advanced solid tumor such as melanoma, head and neck, liver or kidney cancer. Sequenced here: CD4+ or CD8+ T cells sorted from blood, sampled in a trial of the OX40 agonist ivuxolimab. CDR3 region: CASSDTGQGRQPQHF. The CDR3 DNA follows: TGTGCCAGCAGTGATACGGGACAGGGTCGGCAGCCCCAGCATTTT.